Each of the 22 T cell receptor beta chains below was sequenced from the same sample in a study of shared clonotypes between healthy human individuals. Libraries were prepared by immunoSEQ multiplex PCR; TCRdb keeps only in-frame clonotypes and omits some of them. Altogether about 2 million clones are present, about 95% being singletons, with the ten largest covering approximately 1%. CD45RO negativity and positive selection for CCR7 defined naive CD8 cells, a population that excluded terminally differentiated effector memory CD45RA+ cells. Sample: naive CD8+ T cells sorted from blood. The receptors come from a man aged 18 to 30 in good health.

The rearrangement joins TRBV4-1 to TRBJ1-5, with 9 bases aligning to TRBD1. V shed 1 base, J shed 5 bases, and the junction held 6 bases outside the gene matches. CDR3 length: 16 residues. Germline V gene lookup returns CDR1 MGHRA and CDR2 YSYEKL. The CDR3 is CASSQGTGQGDQPQHF. Here the CDR3 DNA reads TGCGCCAGCAGCCAAGGTACGGGACAGGGAGATCAGCCCCAGCATTTT.

The table lists this clone with a count of one. This same CDR3 is encoded by further DNA sequences in the sample. The chain combines TRBV10-1 with TRBJ1-1, with D maybe TRBD1 (5 bases). The germline V gene encodes CDR1 WNHNN and CDR2 SYGVQD (reference sequence). The germline V and J ends were trimmed by 2 bases and 4 bases, with 8 bases remaining between them. The length of the CDR3 is 13 residues. Here the CDR3 reads CASSEEGVTEAFF. In DNA form, the CDR3 reads TGCGCCAGCAGTGAGGAAGGGGTCACTGAAGCTTTCTTT.

The rearrangement joins TRBV2 to TRBJ2-7, with D maybe TRBD1 (6 bases). This CDR3 contains 14 residues. Germline V lookup: CDR1 SNHLY, CDR2 FYNNEI. Trimming stripped 6 bases from V and 3 bases from J, with 15 bases between. The CDR3 coding sequence is TGTGCCAGCAGCCGGTCAGGGGACGGCTACGAGCAGTACTTC. Its translation is CASSRSGDGYEQYF.

This clone was recorded only once. This rearrangement joins TRBV10-3 to TRBJ2-1; 7 nucleotides align to TRBD1. The CDR3 runs 14 residues. Germline V lookup: CDR1 ENHRY, CDR2 SYGVKD. The V gene end was trimmed by 3 bases and the J gene end by 3 bases; junction bases not matched to a gene: 2. The CDR3 region has the DNA TGTGCCATCAGTGACAGGGGGATCTACAATGAGCAGTTCTTC. Translation gives CAISDRGIYNEQFF.

Comments on this clone: Other nucleotide sequences in the sample specify the same CDR3. V and J are TRBV6-5 and TRBJ2-3, with 7 positions matching TRBD2. The CDR3 has 15 amino acids. The ends lost 3 bases at V and 5 bases at J; junction bases unmatched: 8. From germline, CDR1 is MNHEY and CDR2 SVGAGI. In DNA form, the CDR3 reads TGTGCCAGCAGTTATGGTGGGGGGGAGGGAGATACGCAGTATTTT. As protein: CASSYGGGEGDTQYF.

The chain couples TRBV13 to TRBJ2-6; D remains ambiguous. CDR1 PRHDT and CDR2 FYEKMQ come from the germline V gene (reference sequence). V gave up 5 bases and J gave up 7 bases, with 15 bases separating them. CDR3 length: 15 amino acids. This CDR3 is CASSPPTVGANVLTF. In DNA, the CDR3 is TGTGCCAGCAGCCCTCCCACCGTGGGAGCCAACGTCCTGACTTTC.

V and J are TRBV7-9 and TRBJ2-7; 10 nucleotides align to TRBD2. Germline V gene sequence: CDR1 SEHNR, CDR2 FQNEAQ (reference sequence). Unmatched junction bases numbered 11, after V lost 5 bases and J lost 1 base. The length of the CDR3 is 17 residues. CDR3 nucleotide sequence: TGTGCCAGCAGCCATAATGGAGGACTAGCGGCATCCTACGAGCAGTACTTC. Its protein product is CASSHNGGLAASYEQYF.

The chain couples TRBV30 to TRBJ1-2, with D possibly TRBD1 on 6 matching bases. Germline-derived CDR1 and CDR2 are GTSNPN and SVGIG (reference sequence). The CDR3 covers 12 residues. The V end lost 6 bases, the J end lost 4 bases, and 12 bases lay between the germline ends. CDR3 sequence (DNA): TGTGCCTGCGAGGGGGGTGGCTATGGCTACACCTTC. This gives the protein CACEGGGYGYTF.

This sequence joins TRBV9 and TRBJ2-5; tentative D call: TRBD1 (6 bases). Looked up from germline, CDR1 is SGDLS and CDR2 is YYNGEE. Trimming shortened V by 2 bases and J by 3 bases, and 8 bases separated the two germline ends. The CDR3 consists of 13 residues. The CDR3 nucleotides read TGTGCCAGCAGCGTGCACAGGGAAGAGACCCAGTACTTC. This encodes CASSVHREETQYF. The full variable domain, with the rest looked up from reference TRBV9 and TRBJ2-5, is DSGVTQTPKHLITATGQRVTLRCSPRSGDLSVYWYQQSLDQGLQFLIQYYNGEERAKGNILERFSAQQFPDLHSELNLSSLELGDSALYFCASSVHREETQYFGPGTRLLVL.

The genes are TRBV11-2 and TRBJ2-1; no definite D call. This CDR3 spans 13 amino acids. The germline gives CDR1 SGHAT, CDR2 FQNNGV. Trimming took 4 bases from V and 5 from J, leaving 9 bases between them. The CDR3 DNA sequence: TGTGCCAGCAGCTCCAACTACAACAATGAGCAGTTCTTC. Translated, it gives CASSSNYNNEQFF.

CDR3 DNA: TGTGCCAGCAGTTCTGGACAGGGTGGGTACACTGAAGCTTTCTTT. It translates to CASSSGQGGYTEAFF. The chain couples TRBV6-5 to TRBJ1-1, with 8 nucleotides matching TRBD1. Per germline, CDR1 MNHEY and CDR2 SVGAGI. The CDR3 consists of 15 residues. The ends lost 4 bases at V and 3 bases at J; junction bases unmatched: 7.

The chain links TRBV2 to TRBJ2-7; D gene unclear. The CDR3 runs to 11 residues. CDR1 is SNHLY and CDR2 is FYNNEI in the germline V gene. Trimming removed 3 bases from V and 7 bases from J, with 7 bases in between. The CDR3 here is CASSDSGEQYF. CDR3 DNA: TGTGCCAGCAGTGATTCGGGTGAGCAGTACTTC.

The chain combines TRBV7-8 with TRBJ2-5; D gene uncertain. The V gene lost 1 base and the J gene lost 5 bases, with 11 bases spanning the gap. This CDR3 contains 14 residues. CDR1 is SGHVS, CDR2 FQNEAQ, per germline. CDR3 sequence (DNA): TGTGCCAGCAGCTTAGAGGTGGACCGTGAGACCCAGTACTTC. Its translation: CASSLEVDRETQYF. Full variable domain (outside the CDR3, taken from reference TRBV7-8 and TRBJ2-5): GAGVSQSPRYKVAKRGQDVALRCDPISGHVSLFWYQQALGQGPEFLTYFQNEAQLDKSGLPSDRFFAERPEGSVSTLKIQRTQQEDSAVYLCASSLEVDRETQYFGPGTRLLVL.

The chain uses TRBV13 and TRBJ2-1; 8 bases match TRBD2. This CDR3 spans 13 amino acids. V gave up 7 bases and J gave up 5 bases; unmatched junction bases: 4. The germline gives CDR1 PRHDT, CDR2 FYEKMQ (reference sequence). The CDR3: CASTSGGHNEQFF. CDR3 coding DNA: TGTGCCAGCACGAGCGGGGGCCACAATGAGCAGTTCTTC.

V and J are TRBV4-1 and TRBJ2-3, with TRBD2 identical over 12 bases. The length of the CDR3 is 17 residues. Germline V gives CDR1 MGHRA, CDR2 YSYEKL. V lost 0 bases and J lost 4; bases outside the gene matches: 5. The CDR3: CASSQDRASGGADTQYF. CDR3 in DNA: TGCGCCAGCAGCCAAGATCGCGCTAGCGGGGGGGCAGATACGCAGTATTTT.

As regards this clone: The same CDR3 also results from other DNA sequences found in this sample. The rearrangement joins TRBV7-9 to TRBJ1-4; D gene ambiguous. The germline V gene has CDR1 SEHNR and CDR2 FQNEAQ (reference sequence). The CDR3 has 11 residues. Trimming removed 6 bases from V and 4 bases from J, with 3 bases in between. The CDR3 DNA sequence: TGTGCCAGCAGTCTTAATGAAAAACTGTTTTTT. Translating it yields CASSLNEKLFF.

The rearrangement links TRBV29-1 to TRBJ1-5; D not resolved. The CDR3 has 12 amino acids. V lost 6 bases, J lost 10 bases, and 16 bases lay in between. Per germline, CDR1 SQVTM and CDR2 ANQGSEA. CDR3 loop: CSVRGTSGPQHF. The CDR3 bases are TGCAGCGTACGGGGTACTAGTGGACCCCAGCATTTT. Based on the CDR3 plus reference TRBV29-1 and TRBJ1-5, the full variable domain is SAVISQKPSRDICQRGTSLTIQCQVDSQVTMMFWYRQQPGQSLTLIATANQGSEATYESGFVIDKFPISRPNLTFSTLTVSNMSPEDSSIYLCSVRGTSGPQHFGDGTRLSIL.

The chain couples TRBV7-9 to TRBJ2-1, with D uncertain. The germline V and J ends were trimmed by 5 bases and 6 bases, with 17 bases remaining between them. Germline loops: CDR1 SEHNR, CDR2 FQNEAQ (reference sequence). The CDR3 consists of 15 residues. The CDR3 spells CASSQRRDFANEQFF. The CDR3 bases are TGTGCCAGCAGCCAAAGGAGAGACTTCGCCAATGAGCAGTTCTTC. The full variable domain, in which reference TRBV7-9 and TRBJ2-1 provide the parts outside the CDR3, is DTGVSQNPRHKITKRGQNVTFRCDPISEHNRLYWYRQTLGQGPEFLTYFQNEAQLEKSRLLSDRFSAERPKGSFSTLEIQRTEQGDSAMYLCASSQRRDFANEQFFGPGTRLTVL.

This chain uses TRBV25-1 with TRBJ2-7, with 7 bases fitting TRBD2. This CDR3 has 12 residues. Germline V lookup: CDR1 MGHDK, CDR2 SYGVNS. Trimming took 7 bases from V and 4 from J; bases not matched to a gene: 4. The chain's CDR3 is CASNPGGYEQYF. CDR3 bases: TGTGCCAGCAATCCCGGGGGGTACGAGCAGTACTTC.

V is TRBV28 and J is TRBJ1-2; D gene uncertain. Trimming removed 5 bases from V and 7 bases from J, with 23 bases in between. CDR1 and CDR2 (germline): MDHEN, SYDVKM. The CDR3 is 16 residues long. This chain's CDR3 is CASSPPPEVTPGGYTF. As DNA, the CDR3 is TGTGCCAGCAGTCCGCCCCCCGAGGTCACGCCGGGTGGCTACACCTTC.

V usage is TRBV5-1 and J usage is TRBJ2-7; D unresolved. Germline CDR1 is SGHRS and CDR2 is YFSETQ. This CDR3 is 14 amino acids long. Deletions cut 0 bases from V and 6 bases from J, with 13 bases between. The CDR3 nucleotides are TGCGCCAGCAGCTTGGCCTTCGTAAACGGCGAGCAGTACTTC. Encoded protein: CASSLAFVNGEQYF.

The CDR3 DNA is TGTGCCAGCAGTCCCACAGGGGGAAGATACTATGGCTACACCTTC. Translated: CASSPTGGRYYGYTF. The chain links TRBV27 to TRBJ1-2; 8 bases line up with TRBD1. With 5 bases clipped from V and 3 bases from J, the junction kept 8 bases outside the gene matches. This CDR3 has 15 amino acids. The germline V gene encodes CDR1 MNHEY and CDR2 SMNVEV (reference sequence).